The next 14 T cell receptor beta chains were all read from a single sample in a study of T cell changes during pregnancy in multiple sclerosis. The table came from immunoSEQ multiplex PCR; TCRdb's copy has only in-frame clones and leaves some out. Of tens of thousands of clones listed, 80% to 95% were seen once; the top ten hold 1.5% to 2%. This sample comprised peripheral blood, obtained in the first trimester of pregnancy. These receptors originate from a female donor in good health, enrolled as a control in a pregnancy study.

The CDR3 nucleotides are TGTGCCAGCAGCTTCCCCGGGACAGGGGGCCGTGAGCAGTTCTTC. Its protein product is CASSFPGTGGREQFF. The chain carries TRBV5-6 and TRBJ2-1, with 12 bases lining up with TRBD1. The junction had 6 bases not matched to a gene; V was cut back by 2 bases and J by 9 bases. This CDR3 has 15 residues. Germline-derived CDR1 and CDR2 are SGHDT and YYEEEE.

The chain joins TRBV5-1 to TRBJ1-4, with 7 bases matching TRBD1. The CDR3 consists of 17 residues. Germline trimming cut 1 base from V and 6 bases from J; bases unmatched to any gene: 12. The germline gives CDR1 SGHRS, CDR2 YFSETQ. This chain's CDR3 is CASSLLKGANQHEKLFF. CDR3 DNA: TGCGCCAGCAGCTTGTTAAAGGGGGCGAATCAGCATGAAAAACTGTTTTTT.

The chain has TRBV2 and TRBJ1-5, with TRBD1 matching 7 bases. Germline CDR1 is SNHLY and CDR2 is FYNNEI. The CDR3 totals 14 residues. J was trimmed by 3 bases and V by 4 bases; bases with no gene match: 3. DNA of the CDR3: TGTGCCAGCAGTGGACAGGGCCTCAATCAGCCCCAGCATTTT. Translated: CASSGQGLNQPQHF.

The CDR3: CASSLGDTFLPEAFF. The DNA of the CDR3 is TGTGCCAGCAGCTTGGGGGACACTTTTCTCCCTGAAGCTTTCTTT. The genes are TRBV5-5 and TRBJ1-1; weak D call: TRBD1 (6 bases). V lost 0 bases and J 6 bases, leaving 15 bases between the germline ends. The germline CDR1 and CDR2 sequences are SGHKS and YYEKEE (reference sequence). The CDR3 loop spans 15 amino acids.

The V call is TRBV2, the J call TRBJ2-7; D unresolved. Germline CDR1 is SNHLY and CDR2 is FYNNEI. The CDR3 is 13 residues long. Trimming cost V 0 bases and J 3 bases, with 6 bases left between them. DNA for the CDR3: TGTGCCAGCAGTGAAGCGCCGGGCTACGAGCAGTACTTC. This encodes CASSEAPGYEQYF.

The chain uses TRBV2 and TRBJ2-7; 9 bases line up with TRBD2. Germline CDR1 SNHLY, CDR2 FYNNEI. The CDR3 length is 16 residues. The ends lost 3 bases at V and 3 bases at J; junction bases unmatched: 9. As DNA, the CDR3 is TGTGCCAGCAGTGAGTCCTCCGGGACTAGCAGCTACGAGCAGTACTTC. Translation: CASSESSGTSSYEQYF.

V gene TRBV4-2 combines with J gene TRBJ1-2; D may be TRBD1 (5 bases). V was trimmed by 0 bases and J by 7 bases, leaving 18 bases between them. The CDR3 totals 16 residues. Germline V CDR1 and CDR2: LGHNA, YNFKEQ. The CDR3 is CASSQDISREWSGYTF. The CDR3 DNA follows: TGTGCCAGCAGCCAAGATATCTCCAGGGAATGGAGTGGCTACACCTTC.

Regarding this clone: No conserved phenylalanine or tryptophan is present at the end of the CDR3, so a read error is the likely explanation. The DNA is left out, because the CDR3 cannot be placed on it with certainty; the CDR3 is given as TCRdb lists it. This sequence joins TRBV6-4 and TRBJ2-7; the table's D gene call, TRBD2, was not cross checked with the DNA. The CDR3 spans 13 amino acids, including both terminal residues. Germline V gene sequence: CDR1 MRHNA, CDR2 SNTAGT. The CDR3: CASREVRTSGRVL.

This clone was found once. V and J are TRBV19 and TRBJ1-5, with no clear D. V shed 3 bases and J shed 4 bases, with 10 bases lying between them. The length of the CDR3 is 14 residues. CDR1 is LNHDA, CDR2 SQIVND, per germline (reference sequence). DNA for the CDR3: TGTGCCAGTAGTATCCGAGACACAAATCAGCCCCAGCATTTT. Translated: CASSIRDTNQPQHF.

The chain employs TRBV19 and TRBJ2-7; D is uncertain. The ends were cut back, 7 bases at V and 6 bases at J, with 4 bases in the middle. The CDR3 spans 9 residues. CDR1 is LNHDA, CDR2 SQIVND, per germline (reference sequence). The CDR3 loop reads CASICEQYF. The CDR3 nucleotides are TGTGCCAGTATCTGCGAGCAGTACTTC. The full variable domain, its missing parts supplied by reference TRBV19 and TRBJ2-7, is DGGITQSPKYLFRKEGQNVTLSCEQNLNHDAMYWYRQDPGQGLRLIYYSQIVNDFQKGDIAEGYSVSREKKESFPLTVTSAQKNPTAFYLCASICEQYFGPGTRLTVT.

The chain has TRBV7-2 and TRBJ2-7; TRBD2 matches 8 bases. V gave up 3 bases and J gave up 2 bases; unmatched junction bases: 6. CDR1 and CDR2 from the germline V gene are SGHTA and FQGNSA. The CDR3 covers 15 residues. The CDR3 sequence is CASSFNSGTTYEQYF. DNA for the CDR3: TGTGCCAGCAGCTTTAATAGCGGGACCACCTACGAGCAGTACTTC.

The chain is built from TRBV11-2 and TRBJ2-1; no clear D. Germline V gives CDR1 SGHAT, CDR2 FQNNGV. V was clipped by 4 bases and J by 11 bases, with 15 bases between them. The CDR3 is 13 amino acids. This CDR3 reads CASSSPKTPQQFF. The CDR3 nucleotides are TGTGCCAGCAGCTCCCCAAAGACTCCTCAGCAGTTCTTC.

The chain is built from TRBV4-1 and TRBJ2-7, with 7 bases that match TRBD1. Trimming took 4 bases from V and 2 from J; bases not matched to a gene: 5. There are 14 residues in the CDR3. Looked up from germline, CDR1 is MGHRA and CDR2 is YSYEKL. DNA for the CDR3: TGCGCCAGCAGCCCACGGGACAGAGCCTACGAGCAGTACTTC. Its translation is CASSPRDRAYEQYF.

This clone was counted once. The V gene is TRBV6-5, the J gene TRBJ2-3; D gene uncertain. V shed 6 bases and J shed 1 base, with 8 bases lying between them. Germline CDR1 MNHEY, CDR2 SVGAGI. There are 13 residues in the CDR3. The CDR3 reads CASSFPGTDTQYF. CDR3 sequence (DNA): TGTGCCAGCAGCTTTCCGGGCACAGATACGCAGTATTTT.